The rows below give T cell receptor beta chains drawn from one sample of a study of cytomegalovirus exposure and HLA in healthy donors. Profiled with immunoSEQ multiplex PCR; TCRdb holds only in-frame clones, not every one. The sample records about 210,000 clones, 75% to 90% being singletons. Sequencing input: PBMCs. Receptor source: a woman in her twenties or thirties in good health and CMV-seronegative. The CDR3 runs from the conserved cysteine through the conserved F or W. The D gene is left open where the match is weak. Clone size is given for some rows only: seen once, a few or many times, or a class if the clone is expanded.

V gene	J gene	clone size	D gene	CDR3 protein	CDR3 DNA
TRBV27	TRBJ1-1	-	TRBD1	CASSSRTGVSNTEAFF	TGTGCCAGCAGTTCACGGACAGGGGTCTCCAACACTGAAGCTTTCTTT
TRBV14	TRBJ2-1	few	-	CASSPFSGLIPNEQFF	TGTGCCAGCAGCCCATTCAGTGGACTGATACCGAATGAGCAGTTCTTC
TRBV2	TRBJ2-5	-	TRBD2	CASKGLAGIKETQYF	TGTGCCAGCAAGGGACTAGCGGGGATTAAAGAGACCCAGTACTTC
TRBV9	TRBJ2-3	-	-	CASSPTSSAPTTDTQYF	TGTGCCAGCAGCCCAACCTCTAGCGCCCCAACCACAGATACGCAGTATTTT
TRBV2	TRBJ1-2	-	TRBD1	CASSEEGAVYGYTF	TGTGCCAGCAGTGAAGAGGGGGCGGTCTATGGCTACACCTTC
TRBV18	TRBJ2-7	-	-	CASSPDRTSLGEQYF	TGTGCCAGCTCACCAGACAGGACCTCTCTGGGGGAGCAGTACTTC
TRBV6-1	TRBJ2-7	-	TRBD1	CASSEQGLGYEQYF	TGTGCCAGCAGCGAACAGGGGTTAGGCTACGAGCAGTACTTC
TRBV29-1	TRBJ1-1	-	-	CSVVGEVTEAFF	TGCAGCGTTGTAGGGGAGGTGACTGAAGCTTTCTTT
TRBV10-2	TRBJ2-5	-	-	CASSDRGPQETQYF	TGCGCCAGCAGTGATCGAGGGCCCCAGGAGACCCAGTACTTC
TRBV5-1	TRBJ2-2	-	-	CASSIRPGQNTGELFF	TGCGCCAGCAGCATCAGACCAGGTCAGAACACCGGGGAGCTGTTTTTT
TRBV4-1	TRBJ1-1	-	-	CASSQGLIWGPQNTEAFF	TGCGCCAGCAGCCAAGGCCTCATCTGGGGGCCCCAGAACACTGAAGCTTTCTTT
TRBV6-5	TRBJ2-3	-	-	CASSYSRATDTQYF	TGTGCCAGCAGTTACTCGAGGGCGACAGATACGCAGTATTTT
TRBV29-1	TRBJ2-2	once	TRBD1	CSVPSPGTGMGSGELFF	TGCAGCGTTCCGAGTCCCGGGACAGGGATGGGCTCCGGGGAGCTGTTTTTT
TRBV7-9	TRBJ2-1	-	-	CASSFLGVLNYNEQFF	TGTGCCAGCAGCTTCCTAGGGGTTCTTAACTACAATGAGCAGTTCTTC
TRBV23-1	TRBJ2-1	-	TRBD2	CASSQYAPAGGHNEQFF	TGCGCCAGCAGTCAATACGCTCCGGCGGGGGGCCACAATGAGCAGTTCTTC
TRBV29-1	TRBJ1-1	-	TRBD1	CSVRQGSADTEAFF	TGCAGCGTTCGACAGGGTAGCGCGGACACTGAAGCTTTCTTT
TRBV19	TRBJ2-7	-	TRBD1	CASSRRDRGYEQYF	TGTGCCAGTAGTCGCCGGGACAGGGGGTACGAGCAGTACTTC
TRBV6-5	TRBJ2-1	-	TRBD2	CASSTIGGAFNEQFF	TGTGCCAGCAGTACGATCGGGGGGGCCTTCAATGAGCAGTTCTTC
TRBV6-6	TRBJ1-5	-	-	CASSTTGSHQPQHF	TGTGCCAGCAGTACTACAGGGAGCCATCAGCCCCAGCATTTT
TRBV27	TRBJ1-2	-	-	CASSFGASDYYGYTF	TGTGCCAGCAGTTTTGGTGCGTCAGACTACTATGGCTACACCTTC
TRBV11-2	TRBJ2-7	-	-	CASSTGTFYEQYF	TGTGCCAGCAGCACCGGGACTTTTTACGAGCAGTACTTC
TRBV7-2	TRBJ2-1	-	-	CASSFHGREQFF	TGTGCCAGCAGCTTCCATGGCCGCGAGCAGTTCTTC
TRBV27	TRBJ1-2	-	TRBD1	CASSLQGEGYGYTF	TGTGCCAGCAGTTTACAGGGGGAAGGCTATGGCTACACCTTC
TRBV18	TRBJ2-1	-	TRBD1	CASSQNPGQLVEFF	TGTGCCAGCTCCCAAAATCCGGGACAGCTGGTGGAGTTCTTC
TRBV5-1	TRBJ2-3	-	TRBD2	CASSNGLAGTRGRGDTQYF	TGCGCCAGCAGCAATGGACTAGCGGGAACACGGGGGCGGGGGGATACGCAGTATTTT
TRBV18	TRBJ2-3	-	-	CASSPRVGGRTDTQYF	TGTGCCAGCTCACCACGGGTCGGCGGCCGCACAGATACGCAGTATTTT
TRBV5-7	TRBJ1-5	-	-	CASSLNVTVSNQPQHF	TGTGCCAGCAGCTTGAACGTGACTGTCTCCAATCAGCCCCAGCATTTT
TRBV15	TRBJ1-6	-	-	CATSRDINSPLHF	TGTGCCACCAGCAGAGATATCAATTCACCCCTCCACTTT
TRBV5-1	TRBJ2-5	once	TRBD2	CASSSSGERGHF	TGCGCCAGCAGCTCGTCAGGGGAGCGGGGGCACTTC
TRBV10-3	TRBJ2-1	few	TRBD2	CAISVLTSGTSEQFF	TGTGCCATCAGTGTCCTGACTAGCGGGACGAGTGAGCAGTTCTTC
TRBV5-8	TRBJ2-7	-	TRBD2	CASSDLGYWREDEQYF	TGTGCCAGCAGCGACTTAGGGTACTGGCGGGAGGATGAGCAGTACTTC
TRBV11-2	TRBJ2-3	-	-	CASSLSGGIITDTQYF	TGTGCCAGCAGCTTATCAGGCGGGATCATCACAGATACGCAGTATTTT
TRBV29-1	TRBJ1-3	once	-	CSTDGGSGNTIYF	TGCAGCACCGACGGGGGGTCTGGAAACACCATATATTTT
TRBV5-1	TRBJ2-2	-	-	CASRAAPIGNTGELFF	TGCGCCAGCAGAGCGGCCCCAATAGGGAACACCGGGGAGCTGTTTTTT